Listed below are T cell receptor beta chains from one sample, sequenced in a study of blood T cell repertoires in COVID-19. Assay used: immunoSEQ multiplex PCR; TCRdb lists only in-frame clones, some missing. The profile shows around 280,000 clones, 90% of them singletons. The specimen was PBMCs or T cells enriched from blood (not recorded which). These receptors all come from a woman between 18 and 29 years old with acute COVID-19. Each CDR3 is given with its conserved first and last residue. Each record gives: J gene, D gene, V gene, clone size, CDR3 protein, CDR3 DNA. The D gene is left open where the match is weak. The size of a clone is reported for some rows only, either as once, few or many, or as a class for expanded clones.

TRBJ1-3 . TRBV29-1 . CSATRGPSGNTIYF TGCAGCGCAACCCGCGGGCCCTCTGGAAACACCATATATTTT
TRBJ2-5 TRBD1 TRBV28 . CASSPGGASQETQYF TGTGCCAGCAGTCCAGGGGGCGCGAGCCAAGAGACCCAGTACTTC
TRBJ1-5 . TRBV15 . CATSRDRNNQPQHF TGTGCCACCAGCAGAGACAGGAATAATCAGCCCCAGCATTTT
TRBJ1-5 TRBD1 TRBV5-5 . CASSFEDRMNQPQHF TGTGCCAGCAGCTTCGAGGACAGGATGAATCAGCCCCAGCATTTT
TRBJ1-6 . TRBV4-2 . CASSQDSGNSYNSPLHF TGTGCCAGCAGCCAGGACAGTGGAAACTCCTATAATTCACCCCTCCACTTT
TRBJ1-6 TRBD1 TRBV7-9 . CASSLAGTGRNSPLHF TGTGCCAGCAGCTTAGCTGGGACAGGGCGTAATTCACCCCTCCACTTT
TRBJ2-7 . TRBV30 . CAWSVNRHYEQYF TGTGCCTGGAGTGTAAACAGGCACTACGAGCAGTACTTC
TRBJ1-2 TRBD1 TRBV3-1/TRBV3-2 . CASSQATGSDGYTF TGTGCCAGCAGTCAAGCGACAGGGTCCGATGGCTACACCTTC
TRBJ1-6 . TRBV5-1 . CASSSPTEDNSPLHF TGCGCCAGCAGCAGCCCGACCGAGGATAATTCACCCCTCCACTTT
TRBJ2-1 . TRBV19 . CASKRGSGNEQFF TGTGCCAGTAAAAGAGGGTCGGGGAATGAGCAGTTCTTC
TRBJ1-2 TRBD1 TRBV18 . CASSPRNQGGDSGYTF TGTGCCAGCTCACCACGAAATCAGGGGGGAGATAGTGGCTACACCTTC
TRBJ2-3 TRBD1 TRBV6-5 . CARDRGTQYF TGTGCCAGGGACAGGGGGACGCAGTATTTT
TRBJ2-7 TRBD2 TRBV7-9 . CASQGVSGRATYEQYF TGTGCCAGCCAGGGGGTCAGCGGGAGGGCTACCTACGAGCAGTACTTC
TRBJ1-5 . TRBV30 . CAWSVLGGGATRGNQPQHF TGTGCCTGGAGTGTACTCGGCGGGGGCGCAACGAGGGGGAATCAGCCCCAGCATTTT
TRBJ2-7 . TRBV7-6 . CASSYRTDRAYEQYF TGTGCCAGCAGCTATCGGACAGACAGAGCCTACGAGCAGTACTTC
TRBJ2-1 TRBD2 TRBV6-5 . CASSSTTGLANEQFF TGTGCCAGCAGTTCCACGACGGGACTAGCCAATGAGCAGTTCTTC
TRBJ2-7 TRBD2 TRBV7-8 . CASRTSGSSYEQYF TGTGCCAGCAGGACTAGCGGTAGCTCCTACGAGCAGTACTTC
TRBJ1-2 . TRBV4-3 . CASSQDFAGTNYGYTF TGCGCCAGCAGCCAAGATTTTGCGGGGACTAACTATGGCTACACCTTC
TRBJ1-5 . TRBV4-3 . CASSQSTEGNQPQHF TGCGCCAGCAGCCAATCGACGGAGGGCAATCAGCCCCAGCATTTT
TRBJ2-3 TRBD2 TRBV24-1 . CATSGSRGSVTSGRADTQYF TGTGCCACCAGTGGGTCTAGGGGCTCCGTGACTAGCGGGAGGGCGGATACGCAGTATTTT
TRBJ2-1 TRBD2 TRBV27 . CASRPEEPGSGRLINEQFF TGTGCCAGCAGACCGGAGGAACCCGGAAGCGGGAGGCTCATCAATGAGCAGTTCTTC
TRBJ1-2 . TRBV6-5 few CASSSKENYGYTF TGTGCCAGCAGTTCGAAAGAGAACTATGGCTACACCTTC
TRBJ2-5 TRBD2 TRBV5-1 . CASSLAGGRARETQYF TGCGCCAGCAGCTTGGCGGGCGGGAGGGCCAGAGAGACCCAGTACTTC
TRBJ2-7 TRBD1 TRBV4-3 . CASSQLTGHAQYF TGCGCCAGCAGCCAACTGACAGGGCACGCGCAGTACTTC